This T cell receptor beta chain originates from a study of cytomegalovirus exposure and HLA in healthy donors. Overall study context: Roughly 80 million unique TCRs from HLA-typed donors were held in an early data release.

Primers for the PCR totalled 60 Vbeta and 13 Jbeta. Source study methods: Around 11 million shared chains were among around 80 million unique TCR beta chains counted in a later analysis. Assay: immunoSEQ multiplex PCR; the TCRdb copy retains only in-frame clones and omits some. V and J calls plus clone size are reproduced from that table; the DNA served to infer D and trimming. This sample has 200,000 or so clones, with roughly four fifths found just once. Germline V lookup: CDR1 LNHDA, CDR2 SQIVND (reference sequence). V lost 7 bases and J lost 6, with 12 bases in between. This CDR3 has 12 residues. This chain uses TRBV19 with TRBJ1-2, with D possibly being TRBD1 (5 bases). Sequencing used PBMCs. The TCR originated in a woman aged 18-35 years in good health and CMV-seropositive. In nucleotides, the CDR3 is TGTGCCAGTAAGCAGGGATATAATGGCTACACCTTC. It translates to CASKQGYNGYTF.